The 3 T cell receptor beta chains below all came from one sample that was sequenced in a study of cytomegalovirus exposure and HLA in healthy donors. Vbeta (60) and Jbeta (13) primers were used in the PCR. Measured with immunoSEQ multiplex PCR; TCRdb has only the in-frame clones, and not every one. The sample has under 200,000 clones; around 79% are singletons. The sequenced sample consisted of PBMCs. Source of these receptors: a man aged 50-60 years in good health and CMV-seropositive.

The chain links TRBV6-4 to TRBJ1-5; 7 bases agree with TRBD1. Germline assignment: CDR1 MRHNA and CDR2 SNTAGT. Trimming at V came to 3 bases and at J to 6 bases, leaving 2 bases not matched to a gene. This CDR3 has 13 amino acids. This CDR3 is CASSENRGQPQHF. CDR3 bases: TGTGCCAGCAGTGAGAACAGGGGTCAGCCCCAGCATTTT.

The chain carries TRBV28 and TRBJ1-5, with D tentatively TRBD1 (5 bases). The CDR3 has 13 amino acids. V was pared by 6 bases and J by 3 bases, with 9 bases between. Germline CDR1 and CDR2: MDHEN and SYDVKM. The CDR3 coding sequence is TGTGCCAGCAGGAGACAGAACAATCAGCCCCAGCATTTT. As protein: CASRRQNNQPQHF.

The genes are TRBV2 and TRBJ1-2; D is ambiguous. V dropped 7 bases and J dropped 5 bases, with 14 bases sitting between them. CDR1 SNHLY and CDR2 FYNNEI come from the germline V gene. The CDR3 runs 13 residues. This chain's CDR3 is CASNRELGYGYTF. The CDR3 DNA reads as TGTGCCAGCAATAGGGAGCTGGGGTATGGCTACACCTTC.